A selection of T cell receptor beta chains follows, all from one sample in a study of blood T cells in healthy people across ages. TCRdb redid the calling of the 5' RACE reads with MiXCR, one entry per CDR3 protein. The repertoire holds about 1.4 million distinct CDR3 sequences, with approximately 63% as singletons. Sequencing was done on a sample of blood. The receptors here all came from a young man in good health. The CDR3 runs from the conserved cysteine through the conserved F or W. The D gene is left open where the match is weak. Some rows have no size entry. The others give once, few or many, or a class for an expanded clone.

V gene	J gene	clone size	D gene	CDR3 protein	CDR3 DNA
TRBV15	TRBJ1-5	NA	NA	CATSRDAGSNQPQHF	TGTGCCACCAGCAGAGATGCAGGAAGCAATCAGCCCCAGCATTTT
TRBV12-3/TRBV12-4	TRBJ2-4	NA	NA	CASSLGTGGIQYF	TGTGCCAGCAGTTTAGGTACTGGAGGCATTCAGTACTTC
TRBV12-3/TRBV12-4	TRBJ1-1	NA	NA	CASRTHGVMGTEAFF	TGTGCCAGCAGGACCCACGGGGTCATGGGCACTGAAGCTTTCTTT
TRBV7-6	TRBJ2-5	NA	TRBD2	CASSLVISGGEETQYF	TGTGCCAGCAGCTTAGTTATTAGCGGGGGGGAAGAGACCCAGTACTTC
TRBV10-2	TRBJ2-1	once	NA	CASSESVRAPNEQFF	TGCGCCAGCAGTGAGTCGGTGAGGGCACCCAATGAGCAGTTCTTC
TRBV12-3/TRBV12-4	TRBJ1-1	once	TRBD1	CASSFWDWRGQAAFF	TGTGCCAGCAGTTTCTGGGACTGGAGGGGGCAGGCTGCTTTCTTT
TRBV15	TRBJ2-1	NA	NA	CATSRVGESNEQFF	TGTGCCACCAGCAGAGTAGGGGAGTCCAATGAGCAGTTCTTC
TRBV5-1	TRBJ2-5	NA	NA	CAGSLERETQYF	TGCGCCGGCAGCTTGGAACGAGAGACCCAGTACTTC
TRBV6-5	TRBJ2-3	NA	NA	CASSSQWGSDTQYF	TGTGCCAGCAGTTCCCAGTGGGGTTCAGATACGCAGTATTTT
TRBV4-1	TRBJ2-7	many	TRBD2	CASSQLHTSGTSGDEQYF	TGCGCCAGCAGCCAACTACATACTAGCGGGACCTCTGGGGACGAGCAGTACTTC
TRBV27	TRBJ1-5	NA	NA	CASSPNAYNQPQHF	TGTGCCAGCAGTCCGAATGCGTACAATCAGCCCCAGCATTTT
TRBV20-1	TRBJ2-1	NA	NA	CSARAYPDEMTRESHEQFF	TGCAGTGCTAGAGCATACCCCGATGAGATGACTAGAGAGTCCCATGAGCAGTTCTTC
TRBV7-6	TRBJ2-5	NA	NA	CASSLGPAGGQETQYF	TGTGCCAGCAGCTTAGGTCCCGCTGGGGGCCAAGAGACCCAGTACTTC
TRBV7-2	TRBJ2-7	NA	TRBD2	CASRPGTSGSSEQYF	TGTGCCAGCAGACCCGGGACTAGCGGGAGCTCCGAGCAGTACTTC
TRBV3-1	TRBJ2-5	once	NA	CASSYLPLTVPGLETQYF	TGTGCCAGCAGCTACCTACCCCTAACGGTCCCTGGGCTAGAGACCCAGTACTTC
TRBV20-1	TRBJ2-3	few	NA	CSARVNTQYF	TGCAGTGCTAGAGTTAATACGCAGTATTTT
TRBV11-1	TRBJ2-5	NA	TRBD2	CASSDTGTRGETQYF	TGTGCCAGCAGCGACACCGGGACTAGGGGTGAGACCCAGTACTTC
TRBV10-2	TRBJ2-5	NA	TRBD1	CASGSGTGPQETQYF	TGCGCCAGCGGATCCGGGACAGGCCCACAAGAGACCCAGTACTTC